The T cell receptor (beta chain) described here comes from a study of T cell changes during pregnancy in multiple sclerosis. Generated by immunoSEQ multiplex PCR, the TCRdb table keeps only in-frame clones and is missing some. The sample includes tens of thousands of clones, 85% to 95% of them seen just once. This CDR3 spans 14 amino acids. The germline CDR1 and CDR2 sequences are SGHRS and YFSETQ. The V segment lost 0 bases and the J segment 5 bases; nucleotides outside the gene matches: 3. The sequence came from a female donor with multiple sclerosis, enrolled in a pregnancy study. The rearrangement joins TRBV5-1 to TRBJ1-1; 8 bases agree with TRBD1. The input for sequencing was peripheral blood, taken in the third trimester of pregnancy. CDR3 DNA: TGCGCCAGCAGCTTGGGACAGGGGAGGACTGAAGCTTTCTTT. It yields the protein CASSLGQGRTEAFF.